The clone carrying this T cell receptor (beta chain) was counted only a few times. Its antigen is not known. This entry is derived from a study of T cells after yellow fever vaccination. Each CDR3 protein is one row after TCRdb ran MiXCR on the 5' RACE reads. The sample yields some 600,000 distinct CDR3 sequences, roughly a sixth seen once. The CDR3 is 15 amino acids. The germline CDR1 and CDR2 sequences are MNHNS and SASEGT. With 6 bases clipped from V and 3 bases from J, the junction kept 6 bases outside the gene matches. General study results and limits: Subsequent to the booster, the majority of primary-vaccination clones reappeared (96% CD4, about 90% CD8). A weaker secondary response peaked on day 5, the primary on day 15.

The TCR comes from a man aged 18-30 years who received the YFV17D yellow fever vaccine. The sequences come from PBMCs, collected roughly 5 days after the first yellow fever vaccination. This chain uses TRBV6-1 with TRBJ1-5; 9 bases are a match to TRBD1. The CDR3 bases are TGTGCCAGCAGAAGAGGACAGGGGCCCAATCAGCCCCAGCATTTT. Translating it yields CASRRGQGPNQPQHF.